These T cell receptor beta chains were read from a single sample in a study of cytomegalovirus exposure and HLA in healthy donors. TCRdb's table, derived via immunoSEQ multiplex PCR, lists solely in-frame clones and lacks some. The repertoire has 40,000 to 45,000 clones, about half of them found once; the top ten carry around 5.8%. Sequencing was performed on PBMCs. These receptors all come from a man between 60 and 75 years old in good health and CMV-seronegative. The CDR3 runs from the conserved cysteine through the conserved F or W. Clone size, where shown, is once, few, many, or a class for clones that have expanded.

j_call: TRBJ1-1
v_call: TRBV7-9
clone_size: medium-sized
cdr3_aa: CASSWGTYAEAFF

j_call: TRBJ2-3
v_call: TRBV29-1
clone_size: -
cdr3_aa: CSVFGGRGTDTQYF

j_call: TRBJ2-7
v_call: TRBV5-1
clone_size: few
cdr3_aa: CASSSRGGAYEQYF

j_call: TRBJ1-1
v_call: TRBV2
clone_size: once
cdr3_aa: CASSEAMSSTEAFF

j_call: TRBJ2-2
v_call: TRBV4-2
clone_size: -
cdr3_aa: CASSPVGAGGNTGELFF

j_call: TRBJ2-7
v_call: TRBV6-1
clone_size: -
cdr3_aa: CASRAGQSLSYEQYF

j_call: TRBJ1-2
v_call: TRBV9
clone_size: once
cdr3_aa: CASSEGPFSNYGYTF

j_call: TRBJ2-7
v_call: TRBV7-8
clone_size: -
cdr3_aa: CASSVVTSGRAYEQYF

j_call: TRBJ2-7
v_call: TRBV7-2
clone_size: -
cdr3_aa: CASSLNSGPYEQYF

j_call: TRBJ2-6
v_call: TRBV19
clone_size: few
cdr3_aa: CASSLTGEVVLTGANVLTF

j_call: TRBJ2-2
v_call: TRBV4-2
clone_size: -
cdr3_aa: CASSQAGRVTGELFF

j_call: TRBJ1-1
v_call: TRBV19
clone_size: -
cdr3_aa: CASSITGGGEAFF

j_call: TRBJ2-1
v_call: TRBV18
clone_size: -
cdr3_aa: CASSREQIYNEQFF

j_call: TRBJ2-1
v_call: TRBV7-2
clone_size: -
cdr3_aa: CASSPATSWIQFF

j_call: TRBJ2-7
v_call: TRBV6-1
clone_size: -
cdr3_aa: CASSETLAGVVEQYF

j_call: TRBJ2-7
v_call: TRBV5-1
clone_size: few
cdr3_aa: CASSLPTGGDEQYF

j_call: TRBJ1-1
v_call: TRBV14
clone_size: once
cdr3_aa: CASSQDFSGARTEAFF

j_call: TRBJ2-7
v_call: TRBV28
clone_size: medium-sized
cdr3_aa: CASSLAGGVYEQYF

j_call: TRBJ1-4
v_call: TRBV6-5
clone_size: -
cdr3_aa: CASSPRSYEKLFF

j_call: TRBJ2-1
v_call: TRBV7-6
clone_size: -
cdr3_aa: CASSLAGASGARNEQFF

j_call: TRBJ1-1
v_call: TRBV19
clone_size: -
cdr3_aa: CASLQGMQAFF

j_call: TRBJ2-5
v_call: TRBV7-2
clone_size: -
cdr3_aa: CASSANRGQETQYF

j_call: TRBJ2-4
v_call: TRBV29-1
clone_size: few
cdr3_aa: CSVQGAAPQQNIQYF

j_call: TRBJ2-3
v_call: TRBV9
clone_size: -
cdr3_aa: CASSPRQGTDTQYF

j_call: TRBJ1-2
v_call: TRBV15
clone_size: -
cdr3_aa: CATSREQTGYGYTF

j_call: TRBJ2-3
v_call: TRBV7-9
clone_size: -
cdr3_aa: CASSPRTSGSGRGTDTQYF

j_call: TRBJ1-2
v_call: TRBV29-1
clone_size: -
cdr3_aa: CSVFADRYSYGYTF

j_call: TRBJ2-7
v_call: TRBV30
clone_size: -
cdr3_aa: CAWSAKIGQTPLYEQYF

j_call: TRBJ2-7
v_call: TRBV9
clone_size: -
cdr3_aa: CASSPRGTSYEQYF

j_call: TRBJ2-7
v_call: TRBV6-6
clone_size: few
cdr3_aa: CASSPAGTSGSYEQYF

j_call: TRBJ1-1
v_call: TRBV28
clone_size: -
cdr3_aa: CASSSLRGRTAEAFF

j_call: TRBJ2-7
v_call: TRBV6-5
clone_size: -
cdr3_aa: CASRGTGGAYEQYF

j_call: TRBJ1-2
v_call: TRBV21-1
clone_size: -
cdr3_aa: CANLPDRPYGYTF

j_call: TRBJ2-7
v_call: TRBV18
clone_size: -
cdr3_aa: CASSPGGTAYEQYF

j_call: TRBJ1-2
v_call: TRBV10-2
clone_size: few
cdr3_aa: CASTIGRESDGYTF

j_call: TRBJ1-4
v_call: TRBV30
clone_size: -
cdr3_aa: CAWDPGSTNEKLFF

j_call: TRBJ2-1
v_call: TRBV29-1
clone_size: -
cdr3_aa: CSGYRDPGGEQFF

j_call: TRBJ2-5
v_call: TRBV5-1
clone_size: -
cdr3_aa: CASSLGLHQETQYF

j_call: TRBJ1-5
v_call: TRBV4-3
clone_size: -
cdr3_aa: CASSQDRQENQPQHF

j_call: TRBJ2-2
v_call: TRBV4-3
clone_size: -
cdr3_aa: CASSPQGAHTGELFF

j_call: TRBJ2-5
v_call: TRBV7-9
clone_size: -
cdr3_aa: CASSLVKKRDSLETQYF

j_call: TRBJ2-3
v_call: TRBV6-5
clone_size: few
cdr3_aa: CASTARLAGGTPPDF

j_call: TRBJ2-1
v_call: TRBV6-5
clone_size: -
cdr3_aa: CASSAPTTGVEQFF

j_call: TRBJ2-1
v_call: TRBV6-5
clone_size: few
cdr3_aa: CASSLILAGGPNEQFF

j_call: TRBJ2-5
v_call: TRBV7-9
clone_size: -
cdr3_aa: CASSLRRDGEETQYF

j_call: TRBJ1-2
v_call: TRBV28
clone_size: -
cdr3_aa: CASSTNRDRVDGYTF

j_call: TRBJ1-1
v_call: TRBV29-1
clone_size: few
cdr3_aa: CSASTGTNTEAFF

j_call: TRBJ1-3
v_call: TRBV7-2
clone_size: -
cdr3_aa: CASSLSYSETIYF

j_call: TRBJ2-7
v_call: TRBV7-8
clone_size: -
cdr3_aa: CASTLGGIANEQYF

j_call: TRBJ2-5
v_call: TRBV7-9
clone_size: -
cdr3_aa: CASRSGLAGVETQYF

j_call: TRBJ1-4
v_call: TRBV2
clone_size: once
cdr3_aa: CASSETPRGTGGKLFF

j_call: TRBJ2-2
v_call: TRBV6-5
clone_size: -
cdr3_aa: CASSYRGTGELFF

j_call: TRBJ1-2
v_call: TRBV28
clone_size: few
cdr3_aa: CASTAGEYGYTF

j_call: TRBJ1-2
v_call: TRBV7-2
clone_size: few
cdr3_aa: CASSLGFRGDYGYTF